These 18 T cell receptor beta chains were sequenced from one sample in a study of T-cell reconstitution after alpha-beta-depleted transplantation in children. Preparing the TCRbeta library involved the use of unique molecular identifiers. TCRdb independently ran MiXCR on the PCR reads; one entry per CDR3 protein. The sample includes 200,000 to 250,000 distinct CDR3 sequences, 20% to 30% of them seen just once. The input for sequencing was PBMCs, taken before TCRalphabeta/CD19-depleted stem cell transplant. These receptors all stem from a girl aged 2 to 9 with Fanconi anemia, due to receive a stem cell transplant.

This clonotype has ten or more counts. V usage is TRBV25-1 and J usage is TRBJ2-3; 10 nucleotides match TRBD2. This CDR3 region has 15 residues. The trim removed 2 bases at V and 2 bases at J, leaving 1 base unmatched. Germline V gene lookup returns CDR1 MGHDK and CDR2 SYGVNS. This CDR3 reads CASSELAGVTDTQYF. DNA for the CDR3: TGTGCCAGCAGTGAACTAGCGGGAGTCACAGATACGCAGTATTTT.

Concerning this clonotype itself: Compared with germline, one end of the junction differs, possibly owing to a read error. The chain is built from TRBV5-1 and TRBJ2-7, with D possibly matching TRBD1 (5 bases). From germline, CDR1 is SGHRS and CDR2 YFSETQ. This CDR3 has 12 residues. Here the CDR3 reads CASSLGPAEQYF. The CDR3 DNA reads as TGCGCTAGCAGCTTGGGGCCAGCCGAGCAGTACTTC.

This clonotype was observed many times. This chain joins TRBV6-5 and TRBJ2-7, with 11 bases fitting TRBD2. Trimming removed 0 bases from V and 1 base from J; junction bases left unmatched: 8. The CDR3 length is 18 residues. CDR1 and CDR2 (germline): MNHEY, SVGAGI. The CDR3 region is CASSYSARLAGGSYEQYF. CDR3 DNA sequence: TGTGCCAGCAGTTACTCGGCCCGTCTAGCGGGAGGTTCCTACGAGCAGTACTTC.

The table lists this clonotype with many counts. The chain couples TRBV29-1 to TRBJ2-7; D might be TRBD2 (5 bases). Per germline, CDR1 SQVTM and CDR2 ANQGSEA. V lost 4 bases, J lost 0 bases, and 13 bases lay in between. This CDR3 has 14 residues. The chain's CDR3 is CSVAGKRSSYEQYF. The CDR3 bases are TGCAGCGTTGCCGGGAAGCGGAGCTCCTACGAGCAGTACTTC.

This clonotype has a count of ten or more. The rearrangement uses TRBV29-1 and TRBJ2-5, with D uncertain. Germline V gives CDR1 SQVTM, CDR2 ANQGSEA. This CDR3 region has 14 residues. V shed 3 bases and J shed 6 bases, with 17 bases lying between them. The CDR3 is CSVESWPVEKTQYF. The DNA for the CDR3 is TGCAGCGTTGAGTCTTGGCCAGTAGAGAAGACCCAGTACTTC.

This clonotype was observed a few times. The gene calls are TRBV18 and TRBJ2-1; 9 bases fit TRBD1. Germline V lookup: CDR1 KGHSH, CDR2 LQKENI. The CDR3 is 16 residues long. J was trimmed by 3 bases and V by 0 bases; bases with no gene match: 3. The CDR3 spells CASSPPTGQGYNEQFF. The CDR3 nucleotides are TGTGCCAGCTCACCACCTACGGGACAGGGCTACAATGAGCAGTTCTTC. Together with reference TRBV18 and TRBJ2-1, the CDR3 gives the full variable domain: NAGVMQNPRHLVRRRGQEARLRCSPMKGHSHVYWYRQLPEEGLKFMVYLQKENIIDESGMPKERFSAEFPKEGPSILRIQQVVRGDSAAYFCASSPPTGQGYNEQFFGPGTRLTVL.

This clonotype has just a few counts. The rearrangement uses TRBV20-1 and TRBJ1-6; tentative D call: TRBD1 (5 bases). This CDR3 has 18 residues. Trimming took 3 bases from V and 4 from J, leaving 22 bases between them. Per germline, CDR1 DFQATT and CDR2 SNEGSKA (reference sequence). The CDR3 DNA reads as TGCAGTGCTAGGGTTGCGGGGCCCCCACCGACTTATAATTCACCCCTCCACTTT. Its protein product is CSARVAGPPPTYNSPLHF.

Only a few counts were recorded for this clonotype. The chain couples TRBV7-9 to TRBJ2-7; 8 bases are a match to TRBD2. Germline V lookup: CDR1 SEHNR, CDR2 FQNEAQ (reference sequence). Germline trimming cut 4 bases from V and 7 bases from J; bases unmatched to any gene: 15. The CDR3 length is 16 residues. CDR3 DNA sequence: TGTGCCAGCAGCTCAATTGGGACTAGTGATTTGTATGAGCAGTACTTC. It encodes CASSSIGTSDLYEQYF.

The chain recombines TRBV20-1 with TRBJ2-7; no clear D. V shed 3 bases and J shed 2 bases, with 14 bases lying between them. This CDR3 comprises 14 residues. Germline V gene data show CDR1 as DFQATT and CDR2 as SNEGSKA (reference sequence). CDR3 in amino acids: CSASAITGAYEQYF. The CDR3 DNA reads TGCAGTGCTAGTGCGATCACTGGTGCCTACGAGCAGTACTTC.

V usage is TRBV6-5 and J usage is TRBJ1-4; D gene uncertain. V lost 2 bases and J lost 4, with 8 bases in between. The CDR3 runs to 14 residues. Germline V gene lookup returns CDR1 MNHEY and CDR2 SVGAGI. The chain's CDR3 is CASSYGELNEKLFF. CDR3 bases: TGTGCCAGCAGTTACGGGGAGCTTAATGAAAAACTGTTTTTT.

This clonotype was observed a single time. This chain links TRBV5-1 with TRBJ2-2; D is undetermined. The CDR3 is made up of 12 amino acids. CDR1 SGHRS and CDR2 YFSETQ come from the germline V gene. V was trimmed by 2 bases and J by 10 bases, leaving 9 bases between them. The CDR3 sequence: CASSFRAEELFF. Here the CDR3 DNA reads TGCGCCAGCAGCTTTCGCGCGGAGGAGCTGTTTTTT.

Ten or more counts support this clonotype. This rearrangement joins TRBV27 to TRBJ2-7, with D possibly matching TRBD1 (6 bases). This CDR3 has 15 residues. Germline assignment: CDR1 MNHEY and CDR2 SMNVEV (reference sequence). V was cut by 4 bases and J by 5 bases, with 18 bases left in between. The CDR3 DNA reads as TGTGCCAGCAGTTATAGGTCGGACAGTAGGAACGAGCAGTACTTC. Protein: CASSYRSDSRNEQYF.

This clonotype has just a few counts. V and J are TRBV12-3 or TRBV12-4 and TRBJ1-2, with 7 bases identical to TRBD1. CDR3 length: 13 residues. The junction had 4 bases not matched to a gene; V was cut back by 1 base and J by 8 bases. The CDR3, as DNA: TGTGCCAGCAGTTTAGTTCAGGGGGTAGGCTACACCTTC. Protein sequence: CASSLVQGVGYTF.

This clonotype was seen ten or more times. The rearrangement joins TRBV9 to TRBJ1-2; weak D call: TRBD1 (5 bases). The germline CDR1 and CDR2 sequences are SGDLS and YYNGEE. The CDR3 totals 14 residues. V lost 0 bases to trimming and J lost 4 bases, with 10 bases between them. CDR3 amino acids: CASSVGLGTYGYTF. The CDR3 nucleotides read TGTGCCAGCAGCGTAGGATTAGGGACCTATGGCTACACCTTC.

The sample holds many counts of this clonotype. The rearrangement links TRBV20-1 to TRBJ2-5, with D tentatively TRBD2 (5 bases). The CDR3 spans 11 residues. The V end was cut by 6 bases, the J end by 4 bases, with 9 bases between. Germline CDR1 is DFQATT and CDR2 is SNEGSKA (reference sequence). The CDR3 sequence is CSALVGETQYF. The CDR3 nucleotides are TGCAGTGCACTAGTAGGAGAGACCCAGTACTTC.

The V call is TRBV6-1, the J call TRBJ2-5, with D tentatively TRBD1 (7 bases). CDR1 is MNHNS and CDR2 is SASEGT in the germline V gene. Trimming took off 6 bases at V and 5 bases at J, with 13 bases between the two ends. This CDR3 contains 13 residues. CDR3 DNA sequence: TGTGCCAGCAGGAACGCAGGGGGGGAGACCCAGTACTTC. This gives the protein CASRNAGGETQYF.

V gene TRBV20-1 combines with J gene TRBJ2-7; 10 nucleotides agree with TRBD1. The CDR3 contains 14 residues. Germline lookup yields CDR1 DFQATT and CDR2 SNEGSKA (reference sequence). Trimming took 6 bases from V and 3 from J; bases not matched to a gene: 8. CDR3: CSATPGQGFYEQYF. For the CDR3, the DNA is TGCAGTGCAACCCCGGGACAGGGGTTCTACGAGCAGTACTTC.

V gene TRBV28 combines with J gene TRBJ2-6, with D unresolved. The germline gives CDR1 MDHEN, CDR2 SYDVKM. The CDR3 runs 16 residues. Trimming cost V 3 bases and J 5 bases, with 14 bases left between them. CDR3 sequence (DNA): TGTGCCAGCAGTTTGGCGACACCTCTTAGGGCCAACGTCCTGACTTTC. It specifies CASSLATPLRANVLTF. The full variable domain, rest sourced from reference TRBV28 and TRBJ2-6, is DVKVTQSSRYLVKRTGEKVFLECVQDMDHENMFWYRQDPGLGLRLIYFSYDVKMKEKGDIPEGYSVSREKKERFSLILESASTNQTSMYLCASSLATPLRANVLTFGAGSRLTVL.